This TCR beta chain was recorded in a study of blood T cell repertoires in COVID-19. Whole-study context: COVID-19 samples collected from the United States, Italy and Spain covered acute and convalescent phases. T cells, B-cell-depleted T cells, or PBMCs provided the cDNA or gDNA that served as material.

Authors' processing steps: Counts of nucleated cells, estimated from reference gene primer amplification, were obtained. Sequenced by immunoSEQ multiplex PCR; TCRdb stores in-frame clones only, minus some. The V and J calls and clone size come from that table; D and trimming were worked out from the DNA. The sample includes 90,000 to 120,000 clones, about 85% seen only once; the top ten take about 2%. Trimming stripped 1 base from V and 5 bases from J, with 13 bases between. CDR3 length equals 15 residues. CDR1 is SGHRS and CDR2 is YFSETQ in the germline V gene. Sequencing used peripheral blood. The sequence was obtained from a human donor in a cohort sampled during active COVID-19. This chain connects TRBV5-1 to TRBJ2-1; D possibly corresponds to TRBD1 (6 bases). As DNA, the CDR3 is TGCGCCAGCAGCTTGTCCCCAGGGGACCACAATGAGCAGTTCTTC. Its translation: CASSLSPGDHNEQFF.